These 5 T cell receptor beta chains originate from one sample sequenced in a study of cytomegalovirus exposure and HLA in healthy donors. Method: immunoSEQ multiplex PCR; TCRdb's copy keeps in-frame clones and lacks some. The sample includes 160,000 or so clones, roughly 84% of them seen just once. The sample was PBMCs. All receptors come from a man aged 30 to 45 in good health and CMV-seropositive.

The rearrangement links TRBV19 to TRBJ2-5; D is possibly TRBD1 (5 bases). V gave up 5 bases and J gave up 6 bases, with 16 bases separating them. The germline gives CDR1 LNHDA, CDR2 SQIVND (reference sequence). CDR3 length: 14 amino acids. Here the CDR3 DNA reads TGTGCCAGTAGTCCAAGGACACTCGTACAGACCCAGTACTTC. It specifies CASSPRTLVQTQYF.

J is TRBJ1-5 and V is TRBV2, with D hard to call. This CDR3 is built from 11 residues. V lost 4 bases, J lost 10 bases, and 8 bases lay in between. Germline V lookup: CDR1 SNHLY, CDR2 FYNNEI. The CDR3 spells CASSGAGPQHF. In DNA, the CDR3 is TGTGCCAGCAGTGGGGCGGGTCCCCAGCATTTT. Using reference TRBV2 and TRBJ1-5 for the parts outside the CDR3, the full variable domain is EPEVTQTPSHQVTQMGQEVILRCVPISNHLYFYWYRQILGQKVEFLVSFYNNEISEKSEIFDDQFSVERPDGSNFTLKIRSTKLEDSAMYFCASSGAGPQHFGDGTRLSIL.

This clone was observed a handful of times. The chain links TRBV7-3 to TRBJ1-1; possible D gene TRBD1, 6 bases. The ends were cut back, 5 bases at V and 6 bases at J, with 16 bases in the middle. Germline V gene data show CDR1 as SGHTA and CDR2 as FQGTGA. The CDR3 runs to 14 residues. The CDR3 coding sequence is TGTGCCAGCAGCGTACCGACAGGTACCCCTGAAGCTTTCTTT. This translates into CASSVPTGTPEAFF. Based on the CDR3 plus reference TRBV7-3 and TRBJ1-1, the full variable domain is GAGVSQTPSNKVTEKGKYVELRCDPISGHTALYWYRQSLGQGPEFLIYFQGTGAADDSGLPNDRFFAVRPEGSVSTLKIQRTERGDSAVYLCASSVPTGTPEAFFGQGTRLTVV.

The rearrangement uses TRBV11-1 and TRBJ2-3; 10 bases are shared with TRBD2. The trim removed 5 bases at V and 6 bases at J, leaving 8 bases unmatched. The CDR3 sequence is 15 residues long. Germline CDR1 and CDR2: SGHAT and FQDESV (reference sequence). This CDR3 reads CASSPSGRAGDTQYF. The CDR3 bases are TGTGCCAGCAGCCCAAGCGGGAGGGCCGGGGATACGCAGTATTTT.

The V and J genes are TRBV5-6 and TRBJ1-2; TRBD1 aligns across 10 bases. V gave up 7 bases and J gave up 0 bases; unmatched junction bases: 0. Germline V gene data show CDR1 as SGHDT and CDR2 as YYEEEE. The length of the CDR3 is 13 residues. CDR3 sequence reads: CASGTGANYGYTF. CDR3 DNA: TGTGCCAGCGGGACAGGGGCTAACTATGGCTACACCTTC. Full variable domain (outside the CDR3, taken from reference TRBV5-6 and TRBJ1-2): DAGVTQSPTHLIKTRGQQVTLRCSPKSGHDTVSWYQQALGQGPQFIFQYYEEEERQRGNFPDRFSGHQFPNYSSELNVNALLLGDSALYLCASGTGANYGYTFGSGTRLTVV.